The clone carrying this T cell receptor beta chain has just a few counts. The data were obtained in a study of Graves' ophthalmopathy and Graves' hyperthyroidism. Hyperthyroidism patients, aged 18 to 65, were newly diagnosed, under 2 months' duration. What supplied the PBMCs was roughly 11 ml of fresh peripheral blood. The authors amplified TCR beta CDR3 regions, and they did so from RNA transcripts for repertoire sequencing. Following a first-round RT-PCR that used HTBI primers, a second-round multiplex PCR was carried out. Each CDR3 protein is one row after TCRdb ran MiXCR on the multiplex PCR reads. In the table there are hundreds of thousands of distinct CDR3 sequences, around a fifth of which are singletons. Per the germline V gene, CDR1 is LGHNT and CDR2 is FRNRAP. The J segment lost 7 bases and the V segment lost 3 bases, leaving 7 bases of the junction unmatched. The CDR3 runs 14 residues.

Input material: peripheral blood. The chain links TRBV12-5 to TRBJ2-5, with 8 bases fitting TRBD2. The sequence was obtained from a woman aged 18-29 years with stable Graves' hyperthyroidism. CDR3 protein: CASGLTGGDTTQYF. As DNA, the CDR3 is TGTGCTAGTGGTTTAACGGGAGGGGACACGACCCAGTACTTC.